The rows below give T cell receptor beta chains drawn from one sample of a study of blood T cell repertoires in COVID-19. Clones were read by immunoSEQ multiplex PCR, and TCRdb kept only the in-frame ones, dropping some. The sample includes about 47,000 clones, just under 70% of them seen just once. Sample: peripheral blood. The receptors derive from a man of 80 years or more with acute or convalescent COVID-19. Both conserved end residues are part of each CDR3. Fields, in order: J gene, D gene, V gene, clone size, CDR3 DNA, CDR3 protein. D genes are given only for firm matches. Where a row states a size, it is once, few, many or the class of an expanded clone; other rows omit it.

TRBJ2-7 | TRBD1 | TRBV5-4 | NA | TGTGCCAGCAGCTTGGAGGACAGGTCTAGCGAGCAGTACTTC | CASSLEDRSSEQYF
TRBJ1-1 | TRBD1 | TRBV30 | NA | TGTGCCTGGAGGGGGGACAGGGGGGCTGAAGCTTTCTTT | CAWRGDRGAEAFF
TRBJ1-2 | TRBD1 | TRBV7-2 | NA | TGTGCCAGCAGCTTAGCGCGGTACAGGGGAGATGGCTACACCTTC | CASSLARYRGDGYTF
TRBJ1-5 | NA | TRBV4-1 | once | TGCGCCAGCAGCCAAGATGGGCTAAATCAGCCCCAGCATTTT | CASSQDGLNQPQHF
TRBJ1-1 | NA | TRBV7-2 | NA | TGTGCCAGCAGTCGACAGAACACTGAAGCTTTCTTT | CASSRQNTEAFF
TRBJ2-1 | TRBD2 | TRBV5-1 | NA | TGCGCCAGCAGCTTGGGGGCGGGAGGGCTCAGCTCCTACAATGAGCAGTTCTTC | CASSLGAGGLSSYNEQFF
TRBJ1-2 | TRBD1 | TRBV11-2 | NA | TGTGCCAGCAGTCCTCGGGACAGGGAGGGTGGCTACACCTTC | CASSPRDREGGYTF
TRBJ1-2 | TRBD1 | TRBV7-9 | NA | TGTGCCAGCAGCCCCCGGACAGGGGGCTACACCTTC | CASSPRTGGYTF
TRBJ1-5 | NA | TRBV7-5 | few | TGTGCCAGAAGCTTAGGTCCAGGGTGGAATCAGCCCCAGCATTTT | CARSLGPGWNQPQHF
TRBJ2-1 | TRBD1 | TRBV24-1 | NA | TGTGCCACCAGTGCCCGGACAGGGGCAAGGAATGAGCAGTTCTTC | CATSARTGARNEQFF
TRBJ1-6 | TRBD1 | TRBV6-2/TRBV6-3 | NA | TGTGCCAGCAGTCTCCGGGACAGGCAAAATTCACCCCTCCACTTT | CASSLRDRQNSPLHF
TRBJ2-5 | TRBD2 | TRBV11-2 | NA | TGTGCCAGCAGGGGGGGGAGAGATAGGACCCAGTACTTC | CASRGGRDRTQYF
TRBJ1-5 | NA | TRBV15 | NA | TGTGCCACCAGCACCGAACAGGGCCTACGGCCCCAGCATTTT | CATSTEQGLRPQHF
TRBJ1-3 | NA | TRBV6-5 | NA | TGTGCCAGCAGTCAGACAGACAGCTCTGGAAACACCATATATTTT | CASSQTDSSGNTIYF
TRBJ2-7 | TRBD1 | TRBV6-1 | NA | TGTGCCAGCAGTCAACAGGGGTCCCTCAACGAGCAGTACTTC | CASSQQGSLNEQYF
TRBJ1-6 | NA | TRBV5-6 | once | TGTGCCAGCAGCACCTACAGGGTTACCCAAAGGGTTTATAATTCACCCCTCCACTTT | CASSTYRVTQRVYNSPLHF
TRBJ1-2 | TRBD1 | TRBV2 | NA | TGTGCCAGCAGTGAAACCAGGGGGGGCTACACCTTC | CASSETRGGYTF
TRBJ1-5 | NA | TRBV28 | few | TGTGCCAGCAGTTCCCAAGGGGAAGGGGGCAATCAGCCCCAGCATTTT | CASSSQGEGGNQPQHF
TRBJ2-7 | TRBD1 | TRBV5-6 | NA | TGTGCCAGCAGCGCCCAGACAGGGGGCCACGAGCAGTACTTC | CASSAQTGGHEQYF
TRBJ2-3 | TRBD2 | TRBV5-6 | NA | TGTGCCAGCAGCACCTCACTAGCGCGAAGCACAGATACGCAGTATTTT | CASSTSLARSTDTQYF
TRBJ1-3 | NA | TRBV30 | NA | TGTGCCTGGAGTGTGGGCAACTCTGGAAACACCATATATTTT | CAWSVGNSGNTIYF
TRBJ1-2 | NA | TRBV6-5 | once | TGTGCCAGCATTCTTTACAGCTCAGGGGATGGCTACACCTTC | CASILYSSGDGYTF
TRBJ2-4 | NA | TRBV5-4 | NA | TGTGCCAGCAGCTTGCTTGGCGGGGAAAACATTCAGTACTTC | CASSLLGGENIQYF
TRBJ2-3 | NA | TRBV5-1 | NA | TGCGCCAGCAGCTTTCAGGGGATTCGTACAGATACGCAGTATTTT | CASSFQGIRTDTQYF
TRBJ2-2 | NA | TRBV18 | medium-sized | TGTGCCAGCTCACCACCGGCCTCGGGGAACACCGGGGAGCTGTTTTTT | CASSPPASGNTGELFF
TRBJ2-7 | TRBD1 | TRBV7-2 | NA | TGTGCCAGCAGGTCCGGGACAGGGGGTTACGAGCAGTACTTC | CASRSGTGGYEQYF